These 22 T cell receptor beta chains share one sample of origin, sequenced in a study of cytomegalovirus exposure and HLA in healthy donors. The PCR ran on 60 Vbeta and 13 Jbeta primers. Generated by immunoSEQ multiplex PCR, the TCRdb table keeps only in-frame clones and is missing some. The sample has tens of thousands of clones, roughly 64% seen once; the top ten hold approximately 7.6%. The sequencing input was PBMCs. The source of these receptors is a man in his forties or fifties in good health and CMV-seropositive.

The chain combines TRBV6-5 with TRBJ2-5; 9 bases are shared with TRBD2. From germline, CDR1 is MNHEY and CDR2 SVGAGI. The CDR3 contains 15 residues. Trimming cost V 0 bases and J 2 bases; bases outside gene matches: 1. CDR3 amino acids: CASSYSGLAQETQYF. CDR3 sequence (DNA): TGTGCCAGCAGTTACTCTGGACTAGCGCAAGAGACCCAGTACTTC.

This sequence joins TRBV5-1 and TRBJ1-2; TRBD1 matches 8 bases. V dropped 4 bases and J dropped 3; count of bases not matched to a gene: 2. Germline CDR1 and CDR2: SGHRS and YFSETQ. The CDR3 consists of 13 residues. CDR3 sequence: CASSMGQDYGYTF. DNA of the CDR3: TGCGCCAGCAGCATGGGACAGGACTATGGCTACACCTTC.

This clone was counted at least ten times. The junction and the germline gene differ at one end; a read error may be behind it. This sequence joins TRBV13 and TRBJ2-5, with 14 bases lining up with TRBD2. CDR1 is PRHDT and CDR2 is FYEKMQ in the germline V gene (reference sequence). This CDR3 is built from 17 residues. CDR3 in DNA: TGTGCCAGCAGCCTAGGGGCCGGGACTAGCGGGGGAGAGACCCAGTACTTC. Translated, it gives CASSLGAGTSGGETQYF.

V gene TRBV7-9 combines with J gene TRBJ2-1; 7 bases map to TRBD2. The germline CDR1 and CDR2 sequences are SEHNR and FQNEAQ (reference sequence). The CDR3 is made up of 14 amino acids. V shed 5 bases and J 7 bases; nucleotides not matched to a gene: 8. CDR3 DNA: TGTGCCAGCAGCCCAACGACTAGCAGGAATGAGCAGTTCTTC. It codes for CASSPTTSRNEQFF.

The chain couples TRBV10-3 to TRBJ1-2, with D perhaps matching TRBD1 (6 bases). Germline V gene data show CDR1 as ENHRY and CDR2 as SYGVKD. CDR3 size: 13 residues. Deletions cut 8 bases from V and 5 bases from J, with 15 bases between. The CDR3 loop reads CAIAPGTHYGYTF. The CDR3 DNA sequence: TGTGCCATCGCCCCGGGGACACATTATGGCTACACCTTC.

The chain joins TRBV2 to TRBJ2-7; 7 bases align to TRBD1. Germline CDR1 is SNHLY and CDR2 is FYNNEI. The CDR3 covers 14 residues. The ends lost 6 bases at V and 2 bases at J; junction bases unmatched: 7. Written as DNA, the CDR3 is TGTGCCAGCAGCGAATATCAGGGGGCCTACGAGCAGTACTTC. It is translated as CASSEYQGAYEQYF.

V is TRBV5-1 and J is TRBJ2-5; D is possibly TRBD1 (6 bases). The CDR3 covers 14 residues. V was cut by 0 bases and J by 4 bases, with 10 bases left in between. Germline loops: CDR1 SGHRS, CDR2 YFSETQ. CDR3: CASSLAGQRETQYF. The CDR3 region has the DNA TGCGCCAGCAGCTTGGCTGGACAGAGAGAGACCCAGTACTTC.

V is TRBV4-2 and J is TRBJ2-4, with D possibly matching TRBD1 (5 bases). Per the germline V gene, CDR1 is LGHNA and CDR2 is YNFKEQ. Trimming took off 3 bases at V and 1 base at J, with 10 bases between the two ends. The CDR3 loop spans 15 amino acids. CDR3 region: CASSQGQTAKNIQYF. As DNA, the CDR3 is TGTGCCAGCAGCCAGGGGCAGACGGCCAAAAACATTCAGTACTTC.

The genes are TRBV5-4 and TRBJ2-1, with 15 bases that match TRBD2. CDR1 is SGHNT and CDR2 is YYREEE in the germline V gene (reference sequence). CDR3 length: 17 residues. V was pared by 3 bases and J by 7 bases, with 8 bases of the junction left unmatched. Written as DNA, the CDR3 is TGTGCCAGCAGCTGGGGACTAGCGGGAGGCCGGGGGAATGAGCAGTTCTTC. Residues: CASSWGLAGGRGNEQFF.

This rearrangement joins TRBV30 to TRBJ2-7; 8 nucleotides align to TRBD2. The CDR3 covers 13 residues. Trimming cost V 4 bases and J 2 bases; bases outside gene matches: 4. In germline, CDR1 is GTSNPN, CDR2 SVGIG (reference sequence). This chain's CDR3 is CAWNGGAAYEQYF. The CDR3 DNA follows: TGTGCCTGGAACGGGGGGGCAGCCTACGAGCAGTACTTC.

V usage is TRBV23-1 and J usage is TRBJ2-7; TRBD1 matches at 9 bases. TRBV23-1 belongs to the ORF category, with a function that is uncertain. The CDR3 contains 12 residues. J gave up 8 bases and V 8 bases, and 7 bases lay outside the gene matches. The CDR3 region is CASGRDRAKQYF. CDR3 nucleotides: TGCGCCAGCGGCCGGGACAGGGCTAAGCAGTACTTC.

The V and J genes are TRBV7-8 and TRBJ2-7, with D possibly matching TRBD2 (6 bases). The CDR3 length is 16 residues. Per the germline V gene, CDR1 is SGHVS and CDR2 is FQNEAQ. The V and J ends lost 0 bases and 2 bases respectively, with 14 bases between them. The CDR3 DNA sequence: TGTGCCAGCAGCTTAGCGCTGACGGGAGCGGCCTACGAGCAGTACTTC. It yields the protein CASSLALTGAAYEQYF.

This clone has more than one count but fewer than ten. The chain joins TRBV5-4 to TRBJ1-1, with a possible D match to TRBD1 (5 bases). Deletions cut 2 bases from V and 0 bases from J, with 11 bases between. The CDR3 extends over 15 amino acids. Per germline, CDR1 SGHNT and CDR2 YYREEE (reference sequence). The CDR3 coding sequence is TGTGCCAGCAGCTTCCGGACAATTATGAACACTGAAGCTTTCTTT. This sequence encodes CASSFRTIMNTEAFF.

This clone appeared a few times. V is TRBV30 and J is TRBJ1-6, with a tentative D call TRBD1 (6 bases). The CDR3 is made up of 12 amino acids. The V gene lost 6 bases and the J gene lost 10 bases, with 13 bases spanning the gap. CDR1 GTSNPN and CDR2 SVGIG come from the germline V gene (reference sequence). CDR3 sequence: CACTGRGSPLHF. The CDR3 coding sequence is TGTGCCTGCACAGGGCGAGGCTCACCCCTCCACTTT.

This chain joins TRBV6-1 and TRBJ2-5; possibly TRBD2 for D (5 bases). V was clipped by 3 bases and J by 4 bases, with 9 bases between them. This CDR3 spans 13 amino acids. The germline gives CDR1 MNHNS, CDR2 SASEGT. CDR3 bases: TGTGCCAGCAGTGATTTTGCGGGAGAGACCCAGTACTTC. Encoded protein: CASSDFAGETQYF.

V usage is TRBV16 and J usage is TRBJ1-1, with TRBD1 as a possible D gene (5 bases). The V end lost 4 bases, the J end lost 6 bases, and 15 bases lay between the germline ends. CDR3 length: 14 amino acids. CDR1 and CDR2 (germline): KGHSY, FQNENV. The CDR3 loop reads CASSPAQSGAEAFF. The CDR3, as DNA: TGTGCCAGCAGCCCTGCCCAATCGGGGGCTGAAGCTTTCTTT.

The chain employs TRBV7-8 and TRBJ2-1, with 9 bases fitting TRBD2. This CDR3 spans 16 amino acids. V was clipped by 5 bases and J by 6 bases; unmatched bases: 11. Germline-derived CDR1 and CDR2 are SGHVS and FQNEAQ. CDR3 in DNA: TGTGCCAGCAGCCCCTCCCTTAGCGGGGGAGCCAATGAGCAGTTCTTC. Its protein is CASSPSLSGGANEQFF. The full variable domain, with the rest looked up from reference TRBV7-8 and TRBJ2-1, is GAGVSQSPRYKVAKRGQDVALRCDPISGHVSLFWYQQALGQGPEFLTYFQNEAQLDKSGLPSDRFFAERPEGSVSTLKIQRTQQEDSAVYLCASSPSLSGGANEQFFGPGTRLTVL.

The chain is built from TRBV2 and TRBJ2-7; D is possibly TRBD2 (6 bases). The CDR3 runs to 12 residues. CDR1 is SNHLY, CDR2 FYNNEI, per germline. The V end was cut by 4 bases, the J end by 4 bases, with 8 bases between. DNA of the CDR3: TGTGCCAGCAGTGGAGGGACTTACGAGCAGTACTTC. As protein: CASSGGTYEQYF.

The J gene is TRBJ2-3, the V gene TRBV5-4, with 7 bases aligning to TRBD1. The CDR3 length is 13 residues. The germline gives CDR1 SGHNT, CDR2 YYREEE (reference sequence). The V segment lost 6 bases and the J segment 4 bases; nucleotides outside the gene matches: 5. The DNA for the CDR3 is TGTGCCAGCACCGTACAGGGGTCAGATACGCAGTATTTT. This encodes CASTVQGSDTQYF. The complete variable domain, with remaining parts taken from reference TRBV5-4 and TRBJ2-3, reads ETGVTQSPTHLIKTRGQQVTLRCSSQSGHNTVSWYQQALGQGPQFIFQYYREEENGRGNFPPRFSGLQFPNYSSELNVNALELDDSALYLCASTVQGSDTQYFGPGTRLTVL.

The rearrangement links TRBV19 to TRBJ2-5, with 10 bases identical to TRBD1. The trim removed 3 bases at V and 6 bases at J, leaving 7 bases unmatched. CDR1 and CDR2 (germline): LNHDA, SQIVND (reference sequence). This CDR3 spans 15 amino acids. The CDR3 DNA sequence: TGTGCCAGTAGTATTTCGACAGGGGGCCTAAAGACCCAGTACTTC. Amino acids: CASSISTGGLKTQYF.

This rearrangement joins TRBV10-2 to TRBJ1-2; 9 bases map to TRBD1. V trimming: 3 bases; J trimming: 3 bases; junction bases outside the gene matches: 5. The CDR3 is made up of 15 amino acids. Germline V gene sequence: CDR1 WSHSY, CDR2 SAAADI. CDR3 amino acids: CASSDTGGKYYGYTF. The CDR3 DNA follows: TGCGCCAGCAGTGACACAGGGGGCAAATACTATGGCTACACCTTC.

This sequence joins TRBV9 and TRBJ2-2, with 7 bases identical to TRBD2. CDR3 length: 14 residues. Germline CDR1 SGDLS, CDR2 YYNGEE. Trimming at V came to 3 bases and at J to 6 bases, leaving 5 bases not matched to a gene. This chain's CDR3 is CASSDRTSPGELFF. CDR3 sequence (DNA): TGTGCCAGCAGCGACCGGACTAGTCCCGGGGAGCTGTTTTTT.